This T cell receptor (beta chain) was observed in a study of memory CD4+ T cells and cytomegalovirus serostatus. The wider study: Healthy Belgian adult donors included nine or ten CMV-positive and some 24 CMV-negative people. Study outcomes and limitations: Suggested: most of the CMV-linked TCR signature lies in CD4+ memory cells. Of under 200 reported CMV TCRbeta sequences, 60 to 85 were found in memory CD4+ repertoires.

This table comes from immunoSEQ multiplex PCR, and its TCRdb copy is limited to in-frame clones, with some not included. The table records just under 40,000 clones, 78% of them present only once. Trimming pared 2 bases from V and 0 bases from J, leaving 11 bases between. Germline lookup yields CDR1 SGHDN and CDR2 FVKESK. CDR3 length equals 16 residues. There are a few counts of this clone. What it recognizes is unknown. Single viable CD3+CD4+CD8-CD45RO+ cells were sorted as the memory CD4+ T cells. The TCR sequence derives from an adult in good health and CMV-seronegative. Material: memory CD4+ T cells from blood. The chain employs TRBV14 and TRBJ1-3, with unresolved D. In DNA form, the CDR3 reads TGTGCCAGCAGCCAACCTTACGCGAGCTCTGGAAACACCATATATTTT. Protein: CASSQPYASSGNTIYF.